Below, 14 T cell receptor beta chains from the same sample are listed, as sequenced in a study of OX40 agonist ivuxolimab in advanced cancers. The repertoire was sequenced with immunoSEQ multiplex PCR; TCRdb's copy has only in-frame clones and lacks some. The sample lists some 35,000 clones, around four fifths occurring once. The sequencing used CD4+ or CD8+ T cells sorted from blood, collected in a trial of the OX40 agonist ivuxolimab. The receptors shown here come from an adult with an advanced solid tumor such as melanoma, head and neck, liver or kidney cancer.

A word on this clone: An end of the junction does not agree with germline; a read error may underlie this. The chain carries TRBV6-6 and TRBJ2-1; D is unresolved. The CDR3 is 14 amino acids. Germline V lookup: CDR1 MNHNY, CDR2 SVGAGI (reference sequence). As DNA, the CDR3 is TGTACCAGCAAGCAGGATCCCTCCTACAATGAGCAGTTCTTC. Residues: CTSKQDPSYNEQFF.

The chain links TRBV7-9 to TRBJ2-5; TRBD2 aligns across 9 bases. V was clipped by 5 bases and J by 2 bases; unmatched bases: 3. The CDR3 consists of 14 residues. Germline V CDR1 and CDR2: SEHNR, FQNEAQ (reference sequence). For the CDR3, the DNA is TGTGCCAGCAGCGTCGCGGGGGGGCAAGAGACCCAGTACTTC. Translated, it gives CASSVAGGQETQYF.

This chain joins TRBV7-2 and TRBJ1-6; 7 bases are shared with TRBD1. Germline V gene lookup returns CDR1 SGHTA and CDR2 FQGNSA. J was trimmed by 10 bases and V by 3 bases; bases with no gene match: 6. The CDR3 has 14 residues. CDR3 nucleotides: TGTGCCAGCAGCTTCACAGGGGACCGGTCACCCCTCCACTTT. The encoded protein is CASSFTGDRSPLHF.

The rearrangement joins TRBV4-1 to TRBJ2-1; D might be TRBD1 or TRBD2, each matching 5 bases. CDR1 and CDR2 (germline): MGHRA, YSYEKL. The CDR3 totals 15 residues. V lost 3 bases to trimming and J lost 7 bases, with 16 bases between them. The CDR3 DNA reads TGCGCCAGCAGCCAGCAGCCGGGACCCCCGAATGAGCAGTTCTTC. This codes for CASSQQPGPPNEQFF.

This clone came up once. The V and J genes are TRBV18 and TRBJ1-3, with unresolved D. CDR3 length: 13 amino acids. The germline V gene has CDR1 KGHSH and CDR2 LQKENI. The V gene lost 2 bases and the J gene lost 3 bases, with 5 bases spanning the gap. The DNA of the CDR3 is TGTGCCAGCTCACCAGGGTATGGAAACACCATATATTTT. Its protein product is CASSPGYGNTIYF.

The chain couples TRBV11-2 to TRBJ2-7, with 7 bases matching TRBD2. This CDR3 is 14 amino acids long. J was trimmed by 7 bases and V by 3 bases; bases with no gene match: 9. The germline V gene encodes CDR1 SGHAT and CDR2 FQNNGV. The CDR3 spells CASSFGLAATEQYF. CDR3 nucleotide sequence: TGTGCCAGCAGCTTCGGGCTAGCGGCTACGGAGCAGTACTTC.

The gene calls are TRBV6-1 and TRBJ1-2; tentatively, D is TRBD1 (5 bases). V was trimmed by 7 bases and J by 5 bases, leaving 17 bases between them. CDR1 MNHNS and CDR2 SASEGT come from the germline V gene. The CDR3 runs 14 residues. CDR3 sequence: CASTEGFIRYGYTF. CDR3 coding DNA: TGTGCCAGCACCGAGGGGTTTATAAGATATGGCTACACCTTC.

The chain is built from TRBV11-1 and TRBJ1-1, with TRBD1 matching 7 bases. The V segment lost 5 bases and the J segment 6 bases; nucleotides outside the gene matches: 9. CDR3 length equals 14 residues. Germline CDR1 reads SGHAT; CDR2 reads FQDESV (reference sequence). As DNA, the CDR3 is TGTGCCAGCAGCGGCCGGGACAGATTTTCTGAAGCTTTCTTT. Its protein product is CASSGRDRFSEAFF. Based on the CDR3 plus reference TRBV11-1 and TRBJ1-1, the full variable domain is EAEVAQSPRYKITEKSQAVAFWCDPISGHATLYWYRQILGQGPELLVQFQDESVVDDSQLPKDRFSAERLKGVDSTLKIQPAELGDSAMYLCASSGRDRFSEAFFGQGTRLTVV.

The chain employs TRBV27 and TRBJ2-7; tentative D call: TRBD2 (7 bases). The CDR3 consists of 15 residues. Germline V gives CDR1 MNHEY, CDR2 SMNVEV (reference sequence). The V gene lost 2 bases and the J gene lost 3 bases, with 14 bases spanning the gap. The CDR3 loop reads CASSLRGGGHYEQYF. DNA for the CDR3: TGTGCCAGCAGTTTAAGGGGGGGCGGGCACTACGAGCAGTACTTC.

CDR3 loop: CASSLSGRLGDTQYF. The DNA of the CDR3 is TGTGCCAGCAGCTTAAGCGGGAGGTTGGGAGATACGCAGTATTTT. The V call is TRBV7-3, the J call TRBJ2-3; TRBD2 aligns across 8 bases. Per the germline V gene, CDR1 is SGHTA and CDR2 is FQGTGA. The junction had 5 bases not matched to a gene; V was cut back by 1 base and J by 5 bases. This CDR3 has 15 residues.

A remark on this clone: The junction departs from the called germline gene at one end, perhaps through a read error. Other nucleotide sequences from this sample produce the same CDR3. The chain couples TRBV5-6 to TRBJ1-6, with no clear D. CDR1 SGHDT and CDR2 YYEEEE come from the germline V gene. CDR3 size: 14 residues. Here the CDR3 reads CASSLGWPYSPLHF. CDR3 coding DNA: TGTGCCAGCAGCTTGGGATGGCCTTATTCACCCCTTCACTTT.

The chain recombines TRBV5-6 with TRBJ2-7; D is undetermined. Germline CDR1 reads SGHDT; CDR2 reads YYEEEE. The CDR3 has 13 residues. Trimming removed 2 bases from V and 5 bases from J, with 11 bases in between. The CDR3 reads CASSLARTDEQYF. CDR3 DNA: TGTGCCAGCAGCTTAGCAAGGACCGACGAGCAGTACTTC. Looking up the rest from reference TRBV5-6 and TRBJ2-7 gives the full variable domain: DAGVTQSPTHLIKTRGQQVTLRCSPKSGHDTVSWYQQALGQGPQFIFQYYEEEERQRGNFPDRFSGHQFPNYSSELNVNALLLGDSALYLCASSLARTDEQYFGPGTRLTVT.

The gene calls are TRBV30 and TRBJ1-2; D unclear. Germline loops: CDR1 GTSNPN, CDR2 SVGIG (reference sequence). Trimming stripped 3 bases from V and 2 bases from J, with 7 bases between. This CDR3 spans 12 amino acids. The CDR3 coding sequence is TGTGCCTGGAGCCAGATAAACTATGGCTACACCTTC. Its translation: CAWSQINYGYTF. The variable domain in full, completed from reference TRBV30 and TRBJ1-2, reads SQTIHQWPATLVQPVGSPLSLECTVEGTSNPNLYWYRQAAGRGLQLLFYSVGIGQISSEVPQNLSASRPQDRQFILSSKKLLLSDSGFYLCAWSQINYGYTFGSGTRLTVV.

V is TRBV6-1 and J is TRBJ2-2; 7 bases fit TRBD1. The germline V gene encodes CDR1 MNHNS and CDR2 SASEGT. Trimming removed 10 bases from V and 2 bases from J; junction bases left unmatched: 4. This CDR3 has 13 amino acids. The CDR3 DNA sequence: TGTGCCAACGGGGACAGAAACACCGGGGAGCTGTTTTTT. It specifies CANGDRNTGELFF.